The 29 T cell receptor beta chains below come from one sample, sequenced in a study of T cell changes during pregnancy in multiple sclerosis. Repertoires were generated with immunoSEQ multiplex PCR, while TCRdb's copy carries only in-frame clones and drops some. The sample holds approximately 47,000 clones, approximately 90% seen once. Sequenced material: peripheral blood, taken in the first trimester of pregnancy. These receptors all come from a female donor with multiple sclerosis, enrolled in a pregnancy study.

The V and J genes are TRBV6-1 and TRBJ1-1; D not resolved. CDR3 length: 15 residues. Germline V gene sequence: CDR1 MNHNS, CDR2 SASEGT. V lost 6 bases, J lost 1 base, and 15 bases lay in between. CDR3 loop: CASSAQSRGNTEAFF. In nucleotides, the CDR3 is TGTGCCAGCAGCGCTCAGAGTAGAGGGAACACTGAAGCTTTCTTT.

V gene TRBV6-5 combines with J gene TRBJ1-2; 7 bases align to TRBD1. This CDR3 region has 15 residues. The V gene's germline CDR1 is MNHEY and CDR2 SVGAGI. After removal of 2 bases from V and 7 bases from J, the junction contained 10 bases not matched to a gene. CDR3 DNA: TGTGCCAGCAGTTACACTCCTACAGGGGTTCCTGGCTACACCTTC. Protein product: CASSYTPTGVPGYTF.

The chain combines TRBV5-1 with TRBJ2-1; 11 bases line up with TRBD2. The CDR3 has 15 residues. Germline V CDR1 and CDR2: SGHRS, YFSETQ. V lost 2 bases, J lost 5 bases, and 3 bases stayed unmatched. CDR3 nucleotide sequence: TGCGCCAGCAGCTTTATAGCGGGGGGGAACAATGAGCAGTTCTTC. Protein product: CASSFIAGGNNEQFF.

V and J are TRBV2 and TRBJ2-3; D may be TRBD2 (6 bases). Trimming pared 6 bases from V and 4 bases from J, leaving 11 bases between. Germline V gene data show CDR1 as SNHLY and CDR2 as FYNNEI. This CDR3 contains 13 residues. CDR3 nucleotide sequence: TGTGCCAGCAGAACTGCTAGCGCAGATACGCAGTATTTT. It yields the protein CASRTASADTQYF.

The rearrangement links TRBV7-9 to TRBJ1-4, with D possibly matching TRBD1 (5 bases). CDR3 length equals 15 residues. V was cut by 5 bases and J by 7 bases, with 17 bases left in between. Germline loops: CDR1 SEHNR, CDR2 FQNEAQ (reference sequence). For the CDR3, the DNA is TGTGCCAGCAGCGCGATTACCGGAGGGACTGAAAAACTGTTTTTT. Translating gives CASSAITGGTEKLFF.

The V and J genes are TRBV7-8 and TRBJ2-7; D is unclear. The CDR3 spans 16 residues. Germline V gives CDR1 SGHVS, CDR2 FQNEAQ. Trimming removed 5 bases from V and 5 bases from J, with 22 bases in between. The CDR3 nucleotides read TGTGCCAGCAGCCCCCACCTGCCACCGGGTTCCCACGAGCAGTACTTC. It codes for CASSPHLPPGSHEQYF.

V and J are TRBV19 and TRBJ1-1; 10 bases fit TRBD1. The CDR3 has 13 amino acids. Germline CDR1 reads LNHDA; CDR2 reads SQIVND (reference sequence). V lost 7 bases to trimming and J lost 5 bases; unmatched junction nucleotides: 4. The CDR3 bases are TGTGCCAGTACCGGACAGGGGGATACTGAAGCTTTCTTT. This codes for CASTGQGDTEAFF.

The chain carries TRBV5-1 and TRBJ1-2; possible D gene TRBD1, 5 bases. With 1 base removed from V and 6 bases from J, the gap between germline ends came to 13 bases. The length of the CDR3 is 14 residues. Looked up from germline, CDR1 is SGHRS and CDR2 is YFSETQ. This CDR3 is CASSLSAGMNGYTF. Written as DNA, the CDR3 is TGCGCCAGCAGCTTGTCCGCAGGGATGAATGGCTACACCTTC.

This clone was observed a few times. The sample has other DNA sequences that encode this CDR3 too. CDR3 in amino acids: CASSLTGSDTEAFF. The CDR3 region has the DNA TGTGCCAGCAGCCTGACAGGGTCGGACACTGAAGCTTTCTTT. The chain couples TRBV7-3 to TRBJ1-1; 7 positions agree with TRBD1. Germline CDR1 reads SGHTA; CDR2 reads FQGTGA. V shed 5 bases, J shed 3 bases, and the junction held 6 bases outside the gene matches. This CDR3 is 14 amino acids long.

The V gene is TRBV4-2, the J gene TRBJ2-5; TRBD1 matches at 7 bases. The CDR3 spans 14 residues. Trimming cost V 4 bases and J 3 bases; bases outside gene matches: 5. Germline V CDR1 and CDR2: LGHNA, YNFKEQ. CDR3 nucleotide sequence: TGTGCCAGCAGCCGTACAGGGGTCGAAGAGACCCAGTACTTC. Translated: CASSRTGVEETQYF.

V is TRBV18 and J is TRBJ2-5; D remains ambiguous. The CDR3 length is 15 residues. Germline CDR1 is KGHSH and CDR2 is LQKENI. Trimming removed 2 bases from V and 1 base from J, with 11 bases in between. The CDR3 DNA is TGTGCCAGCTCACCAAGGATGGGCGCCCAAGAGACCCAGTACTTC. Encoded protein: CASSPRMGAQETQYF.

The V and J genes are TRBV11-2 and TRBJ1-6; the D gene is possibly TRBD1 (5 bases). The CDR3 runs 15 residues. The germline V gene has CDR1 SGHAT and CDR2 FQNNGV. The V end was cut by 2 bases, the J end by 12 bases, with 17 bases between. The CDR3 reads CASSLSTAPNLPLHF. The DNA of the CDR3 is TGTGCCAGCAGCTTATCGACAGCCCCTAATCTACCCCTCCACTTT.

The CDR3: CASSPDSQGGYTF. Here the CDR3 DNA reads TGTGCCAGCTCACCGGACAGTCAGGGTGGCTACACCTTC. The V gene is TRBV18, the J gene TRBJ1-2, with TRBD1 as a possible D gene (6 bases). V lost 3 bases and J 7 bases, leaving 12 bases between the germline ends. The CDR3 is made up of 13 amino acids. Germline assignment: CDR1 KGHSH and CDR2 LQKENI.

This clone has just a few counts. This chain joins TRBV28 and TRBJ1-1, with TRBD1 matching over 8 bases. With V trimmed by 8 bases and J by 4 bases, 3 bases remained unmatched. Per germline, CDR1 MDHEN and CDR2 SYDVKM. There are 12 residues in the CDR3. The CDR3 reads CASGTGGTEAFF. The CDR3 DNA sequence: TGTGCCAGCGGGACAGGAGGCACTGAAGCTTTCTTT. Combining the CDR3 with reference TRBV28 and TRBJ1-1 gives the whole variable domain DVKVTQSSRYLVKRTGEKVFLECVQDMDHENMFWYRQDPGLGLRLIYFSYDVKMKEKGDIPEGYSVSREKKERFSLILESASTNQTSMYLCASGTGGTEAFFGQGTRLTVV.

The gene calls are TRBV10-3 and TRBJ2-1; 8 bases agree with TRBD1. This CDR3 is 16 amino acids long. The V gene end was trimmed by 3 bases and the J gene end by 6 bases; junction bases not matched to a gene: 10. Germline CDR1 reads ENHRY; CDR2 reads SYGVKD. The chain's CDR3 is CAISDPGQASFNEQFF. CDR3 DNA sequence: TGTGCCATCAGTGACCCGGGACAGGCCAGTTTCAATGAGCAGTTCTTC.

The rearrangement uses TRBV5-1 and TRBJ1-4, with a weak D call TRBD1 (5 bases). V was cut by 7 bases and J by 3 bases, with 13 bases left in between. Germline CDR1 SGHRS, CDR2 YFSETQ. This CDR3 has 14 amino acids. CDR3 coding DNA: TGCGCCAGCCGGGGCGGGGGTTCTAATGAAAAACTGTTTTTT. Protein product: CASRGGGSNEKLFF.

This chain joins TRBV6-1 and TRBJ1-2; D not certain. V was pared by 2 bases and J by 7 bases, with 8 bases between. The CDR3 is 12 residues long. CDR1 and CDR2 from the germline V gene are MNHNS and SASEGT. The CDR3 DNA reads as TGTGCCAGCAGTGAACGGGGATTTGGCTACACCTTC. Its protein product is CASSERGFGYTF.

This rearrangement joins TRBV5-5 to TRBJ1-2, with 7 bases matching TRBD1. Germline V gene data show CDR1 as SGHKS and CDR2 as YYEKEE (reference sequence). The CDR3 length is 17 residues. J gave up 0 bases and V 1 base, and 9 bases lay outside the gene matches. In DNA, the CDR3 is TGTGCCAGCAGCTTGTGGGACAGATTTCCACCTAACTATGGCTACACCTTC. It specifies CASSLWDRFPPNYGYTF.

The chain carries TRBV29-1 and TRBJ1-1; possibly TRBD1 for D (5 bases). The CDR3 consists of 13 residues. The V end lost 3 bases, the J end lost 1 base, and 9 bases lay between the germline ends. Germline CDR1 SQVTM, CDR2 ANQGSEA. The CDR3 DNA is TGCAGCGTTGATAAGGGGTGGAACACTGAAGCTTTCTTT. Its translation is CSVDKGWNTEAFF.

This clone showed up just a few times. The J gene is TRBJ1-6, the V gene TRBV30; 7 positions agree with TRBD1. This CDR3 has 15 residues. Germline CDR1 and CDR2: GTSNPN and SVGIG (reference sequence). V lost 1 base to trimming and J lost 8 bases; unmatched junction nucleotides: 8. The CDR3 reads CAWSAPGTVDSPLHF. CDR3 DNA sequence: TGTGCCTGGAGTGCCCCCGGGACAGTGGATTCACCCCTCCACTTT. Using reference TRBV30 and TRBJ1-6 for the parts outside the CDR3, the full variable domain is SQTIHQWPATLVQPVGSPLSLECTVEGTSNPNLYWYRQAAGRGLQLLFYSVGIGQISSEVPQNLSASRPQDRQFILSSKKLLLSDSGFYLCAWSAPGTVDSPLHFGNGTRLTVT.

This chain links TRBV29-1 with TRBJ1-2, with 7 bases that match TRBD1. CDR1 SQVTM and CDR2 ANQGSEA come from the germline V gene. CDR3 size: 13 residues. After removal of 2 bases from V and 7 bases from J, the junction contained 7 bases not matched to a gene. In DNA form, the CDR3 reads TGCAGCGTTGAACCCCCGGACAGGCTTGGCTACACCTTC. Translating gives CSVEPPDRLGYTF.

This clone is a singleton in its sample. The V gene is TRBV5-6, the J gene TRBJ2-2; 7 bases are a match to TRBD2. J gave up 1 base and V 3 bases, and 6 bases lay outside the gene matches. Looked up from germline, CDR1 is SGHDT and CDR2 is YYEEEE. This CDR3 comprises 16 residues. Here the CDR3 reads CASSWGGRVNTGELFF. CDR3 bases: TGTGCCAGCAGCTGGGGGGGGAGGGTGAACACCGGGGAGCTGTTTTTT.

Only a few counts were recorded for this clone. The J gene is TRBJ2-3, the V gene TRBV2, with 11 bases identical to TRBD2. The CDR3 is 15 amino acids. With V trimmed by 1 base and J by 6 bases, 3 bases remained unmatched. Germline V gene sequence: CDR1 SNHLY, CDR2 FYNNEI. The CDR3 region is CASSEGLAGMDTQYF. The DNA of the CDR3 is TGTGCCAGCAGTGAAGGACTAGCGGGGATGGATACGCAGTATTTT.

The chain couples TRBV4-1 to TRBJ2-7, with TRBD2 matching 8 bases. V dropped 4 bases and J dropped 7; count of bases not matched to a gene: 6. The CDR3 spans 13 residues. Germline V gene lookup returns CDR1 MGHRA and CDR2 YSYEKL. Here the CDR3 DNA reads TGCGCCAGCAGCCGCCGCCGGGAGGGGGAGCAGTACTTC. Residues: CASSRRREGEQYF.

The chain recombines TRBV6-5 with TRBJ1-1; 8 bases line up with TRBD1. CDR1 is MNHEY and CDR2 is SVGAGI in the germline V gene. V was pared by 7 bases and J by 1 base, with 8 bases of the junction left unmatched. The CDR3 length is 15 residues. CDR3 bases: TGTGCCAGCACCCCATGGACAGGGTGGAACACTGAAGCTTTCTTT. It specifies CASTPWTGWNTEAFF.

The chain combines TRBV9 with TRBJ2-5; D possibly corresponds to TRBD2 (6 bases). Trimming removed 1 base from V and 5 bases from J, with 15 bases in between. Germline V gives CDR1 SGDLS, CDR2 YYNGEE. The CDR3 covers 15 residues. The CDR3 protein is CASSVSTSRRETQYF. The CDR3 DNA reads as TGTGCCAGCAGCGTAAGTACTAGCCGCCGGGAGACCCAGTACTTC.

This clone came up once. The rearrangement joins TRBV6-1 to TRBJ2-7; 14 bases line up with TRBD2. Germline-derived CDR1 and CDR2 are MNHNS and SASEGT. With V trimmed by 7 bases and J by 6 bases, 5 bases remained unmatched. The CDR3 loop spans 14 amino acids. The CDR3 DNA reads as TGTGCCAGCACCCGGACTAGCGGGGGGCTCGAGCAGTACTTC. Residues: CASTRTSGGLEQYF.

The rearrangement uses TRBV7-2 and TRBJ1-1, with D tentatively TRBD1 (6 bases). CDR1 SGHTA and CDR2 FQGNSA come from the germline V gene. The CDR3 is made up of 14 amino acids. Trimming took 2 bases from V and 8 from J, leaving 15 bases between them. The CDR3 bases are TGTGCCAGCAGCTTATTTCGGGACAATACAGAAGCTTTCTTT. This sequence encodes CASSLFRDNTEAFF.

This sequence joins TRBV4-3 and TRBJ2-3; TRBD2 matches at 8 bases. This CDR3 region has 16 residues. The junction had 4 bases not matched to a gene; V was cut back by 0 bases and J by 2 bases. The germline CDR1 and CDR2 sequences are LGHNA and YSLEER. CDR3: CASSQDYGGATDTQYF. The CDR3 coding sequence is TGCGCCAGCAGCCAAGATTACGGGGGGGCCACAGATACGCAGTATTTT.